Following are 30 T cell receptor beta chains from one sample sequenced in a study of blood T cell repertoires in COVID-19. Measured with immunoSEQ multiplex PCR; TCRdb has only the in-frame clones, and not every one. Of 250,000 to 350,000 clones listed, more than 80% are singletons. Sequencing used peripheral blood. The receptor set was obtained from a woman under 40 with COVID-19, enrolled during active disease.

This clone occurred a few times. The CDR3 nucleotides are TGTGCCAGCAGGGGGAGGCCTGAAGCTTTCTTT. It codes for CASRGRPEAFF. The genes are TRBV28 and TRBJ1-1; no clear D gene. CDR3 length: 11 amino acids. CDR1 and CDR2 from the germline V gene are MDHEN and SYDVKM. Trimming took 6 bases from V and 6 from J, leaving 8 bases between them.

This chain links TRBV10-3 with TRBJ2-4, with 7 nucleotides matching TRBD2. Germline loops: CDR1 ENHRY, CDR2 SYGVKD. V was clipped by 3 bases and J by 0 bases; unmatched bases: 8. The CDR3 is made up of 17 amino acids. The chain's CDR3 is CAISEREGLLAKNIQYF. As DNA, the CDR3 is TGTGCCATCAGTGAAAGGGAGGGACTGCTAGCCAAAAACATTCAGTACTTC.

The chain couples TRBV11-2 to TRBJ2-3, with a possible D match to TRBD1 (6 bases). The CDR3 has 18 amino acids. Germline CDR1 is SGHAT and CDR2 is FQNNGV. V lost 3 bases and J lost 5, with 24 bases in between. The CDR3 here is CASSFPPLGTYRLDTQYF. For the CDR3, the DNA is TGTGCCAGCAGCTTTCCGCCCCTAGGGACATACCGGTTAGATACGCAGTATTTT.

This sequence joins TRBV11-2 and TRBJ2-7; 9 bases align to TRBD2. Unmatched junction bases numbered 5, after V lost 1 base and J lost 4 bases. Germline V gene sequence: CDR1 SGHAT, CDR2 FQNNGV. The CDR3 totals 15 residues. The CDR3 bases are TGTGCCAGCAGCTTAGTCCGCGGGAGGGTGTACGAGCAGTACTTC. Protein: CASSLVRGRVYEQYF.

The chain has TRBV5-4 and TRBJ1-6; D is possibly TRBD1 (5 bases). The CDR3 length is 16 residues. Germline V CDR1 and CDR2: SGHNT, YYREEE (reference sequence). V was shortened by 6 bases and J by 10 bases, with 23 bases between the two germline ends. The CDR3 spells CASTLLGGDPGSPLHF. CDR3 in DNA: TGTGCCAGCACCCTCCTGGGGGGTGACCCGGGCTCACCCCTCCACTTT.

The chain joins TRBV28 to TRBJ2-7; the match to TRBD2 covers 10 bases. The ends lost 3 bases at V and 2 bases at J; junction bases unmatched: 1. The CDR3 extends over 14 amino acids. Germline values: CDR1 MDHEN, CDR2 SYDVKM. The CDR3 region is CASSLTSGPYEQYF. CDR3 sequence (DNA): TGTGCCAGCAGTTTGACTAGCGGGCCCTACGAGCAGTACTTC.

The chain joins TRBV11-3 to TRBJ1-1; the D is unclear. The CDR3 has 14 residues. Looked up from germline, CDR1 is SGHNT and CDR2 is YENEEA. V was clipped by 6 bases and J by 0 bases, with 11 bases between them. The CDR3 DNA is TGTGCCAGCAGTCCAGGCCCCATGAACACTGAAGCTTTCTTT. Its translation: CASSPGPMNTEAFF. Filled out from reference TRBV11-3 and TRBJ1-1, the complete variable domain reads EAGVVQSPRYKIIEKKQPVAFWCNPISGHNTLYWYLQNLGQGPELLIRYENEEAVDDSQLPKDRFSAERLKGVDSTLKIQPAELGDSAVYLCASSPGPMNTEAFFGQGTRLTVV.

Turning to this clone: Other DNA sequences in this sample translate to the same CDR3. The rearrangement joins TRBV3-1 (or the pseudogene TRBV3-2) to TRBJ2-1; maybe TRBD2 (5 bases). CDR1 and CDR2 from the germline V gene are LGHDT and YNNKEL (reference sequence). The CDR3 is 11 amino acids. With 4 bases removed from V and 9 bases from J, the gap between germline ends came to 7 bases. CDR3 sequence: CASSLEGEQFF. As DNA, the CDR3 is TGTGCCAGCAGCCTTGAGGGTGAGCAGTTCTTC.

The V gene is TRBV30, the J gene TRBJ2-1; D ambiguous. Germline V CDR1 and CDR2: GTSNPN, SVGIG (reference sequence). Trimming shortened V by 2 bases and J by 8 bases, and 7 bases separated the two germline ends. This CDR3 spans 11 amino acids. CDR3 DNA: TGTGCCTGGAGTATAAATGATGAGCAGTTCTTC. Translating gives CAWSINDEQFF. Drawing the rest from reference TRBV30 and TRBJ2-1, the complete variable domain is SQTIHQWPATLVQPVGSPLSLECTVEGTSNPNLYWYRQAAGRGLQLLFYSVGIGQISSEVPQNLSASRPQDRQFILSSKKLLLSDSGFYLCAWSINDEQFFGPGTRLTVL.

This rearrangement joins TRBV30 to TRBJ2-7, with 7 bases identical to TRBD2. The CDR3 loop spans 12 amino acids. Germline loops: CDR1 GTSNPN, CDR2 SVGIG (reference sequence). The V and J ends lost 5 bases and 2 bases, in that order; junction bases with no gene match: 3. The CDR3 nucleotides read TGTGCCTGGGGGGAGGGACCCTACGAGCAGTACTTC. This encodes CAWGEGPYEQYF.

The chain is built from TRBV10-1 and TRBJ2-1; 8 bases are shared with TRBD1. CDR1 and CDR2 from the germline V gene are WNHNN and SYGVQD (reference sequence). J lost 5 bases, V lost 6 bases, and 3 bases had no gene match. This CDR3 contains 13 residues. CDR3: CASRPTGDNEQFF. In nucleotides, the CDR3 is TGCGCCAGCAGGCCGACAGGGGACAATGAGCAGTTCTTC.

J is TRBJ1-1 and V is TRBV5-1; TRBD1 aligns across 8 bases. J was trimmed by 5 bases and V by 0 bases; bases with no gene match: 0. The germline CDR1 and CDR2 sequences are SGHRS and YFSETQ. The CDR3 is 13 amino acids. CDR3 in amino acids: CASSLGTGTEAFF. DNA of the CDR3: TGCGCCAGCAGCTTGGGGACAGGGACTGAAGCTTTCTTT. The variable domain in full, completed from reference TRBV5-1 and TRBJ1-1, reads KAGVTQTPRYLIKTRGQQVTLSCSPISGHRSVSWYQQTPGQGLQFLFEYFSETQRNKGNFPGRFSGRQFSNSRSEMNVSTLELGDSALYLCASSLGTGTEAFFGQGTRLTVV.

The chain has TRBV2 and TRBJ2-6; TRBD1 is a possible D gene (5 bases). The CDR3 runs to 17 residues. Germline-derived CDR1 and CDR2 are SNHLY and FYNNEI. The V end was cut by 9 bases, the J end by 0 bases, with 18 bases between. The CDR3 here is CARPATATISGANVLTF. The DNA of the CDR3 is TGTGCCAGGCCGGCGACAGCGACCATCTCTGGGGCCAACGTCCTGACTTTC.

V is TRBV2 and J is TRBJ1-1, with TRBD1 matching 8 bases. Losses at the gene ends were 3 bases for V and 0 bases for J; bases not matched to a gene: 3. The CDR3 is 15 amino acids. Germline V gene sequence: CDR1 SNHLY, CDR2 FYNNEI. The CDR3 region has the DNA TGTGCCAGCAGTGACAGGGACAGGATGAACACTGAAGCTTTCTTT. Its protein product is CASSDRDRMNTEAFF.

This chain joins TRBV7-2 and TRBJ2-5, with TRBD2 matching 11 bases. The length of the CDR3 is 16 residues. Unmatched junction bases numbered 8, after V lost 3 bases and J lost 5 bases. Germline V gene data show CDR1 as SGHTA and CDR2 as FQGNSA. The CDR3 reads CASSLGSGRALETQYF. The CDR3 DNA sequence: TGTGCCAGCAGCTTGGGTAGCGGGAGGGCCTTGGAGACCCAGTACTTC.

The chain links TRBV7-3 to TRBJ2-1; 12 nucleotides agree with TRBD2. Germline V lookup: CDR1 SGHTA, CDR2 FQGTGA. The CDR3 totals 15 residues. V gave up 5 bases and J gave up 7 bases; unmatched junction bases: 6. The CDR3 DNA reads TGTGCCAGCAGCCGGACTAGCGGGGAGGGGAATGAGCAGTTCTTC. Translated, it gives CASSRTSGEGNEQFF.

The J gene is TRBJ2-6, the V gene TRBV7-3; the match to TRBD1 covers 10 bases. With 3 bases clipped from V and 0 bases from J, the junction kept 2 bases outside the gene matches. This CDR3 spans 17 amino acids. Germline lookup yields CDR1 SGHTA and CDR2 FQGTGA. The CDR3 nucleotides read TGTGCCAGCAGCTTGGGACAGGGGAACTCTGGGGCCAACGTCCTGACTTTC. This translates into CASSLGQGNSGANVLTF.

This clone was seen only once. J is TRBJ1-5 and V is TRBV6-5; D is ambiguous. In germline, CDR1 is MNHEY, CDR2 SVGAGI. The CDR3 consists of 14 residues. V shed 5 bases and J shed 7 bases, with 15 bases lying between them. CDR3 region: CASSLGMYLQPQHF. CDR3 in DNA: TGTGCCAGCAGTCTCGGGATGTACCTACAGCCCCAGCATTTT.

This clone showed up just a few times. The rearrangement joins TRBV29-1 to TRBJ2-7, with TRBD2 identical over 7 bases. The CDR3 loop spans 12 amino acids. With V trimmed by 4 bases and J by 6 bases, 6 bases remained unmatched. Germline CDR1 SQVTM, CDR2 ANQGSEA. CDR3 amino acids: CSVGTSLVEQYF. The CDR3 nucleotides are TGCAGCGTTGGGACTAGTCTGGTCGAGCAGTACTTC.

The chain joins TRBV21-1 to TRBJ2-3; the listed D gene, TRBD1, was not tested against the DNA. TRBV21-1 is a documented pseudogene. The CDR3 sequence is 13 residues long. The CDR3 reads CASSKESGQDQYF. In DNA form, the CDR3 reads TGTGCCAGCAGCAAAGAATCAGGGCAGGATCAGTATTTT.

The chain joins TRBV5-4 to TRBJ1-2, with TRBD1 identical over 8 bases. There are 17 residues in the CDR3. Trimming at V came to 0 bases and at J to 3 bases, leaving 10 bases not matched to a gene. The germline V gene encodes CDR1 SGHNT and CDR2 YYREEE (reference sequence). The CDR3 nucleotides are TGTGCCAGCAGCTTGGCGGGACAGGCCCCAAGTTACTATGGCTACACCTTC. It yields the protein CASSLAGQAPSYYGYTF.

CDR3 sequence (DNA): TGTGCCATTAGAGATGCAGGGGGCTATGGCTACACCTTC. Translating it yields CAIRDAGGYGYTF. The rearrangement uses TRBV19 and TRBJ1-2, with 7 bases identical to TRBD1. J lost 4 bases, V lost 10 bases, and 9 bases had no gene match. CDR3 length equals 13 residues. From germline, CDR1 is LNHDA and CDR2 SQIVND (reference sequence).

This rearrangement joins TRBV9 to TRBJ2-1, with 8 bases fitting TRBD2. Germline V gene lookup returns CDR1 SGDLS and CDR2 YYNGEE. With 3 bases clipped from V and 8 bases from J, the junction kept 7 bases outside the gene matches. CDR3 size: 14 residues. CDR3 sequence: CASSAGTRVDEQFF. CDR3 nucleotides: TGTGCCAGCAGCGCCGGGACTAGGGTTGATGAGCAGTTCTTC. Full variable domain (missing parts from reference TRBV9 and TRBJ2-1): DSGVTQTPKHLITATGQRVTLRCSPRSGDLSVYWYQQSLDQGLQFLIQYYNGEERAKGNILERFSAQQFPDLHSELNLSSLELGDSALYFCASSAGTRVDEQFFGPGTRLTVL.

The CDR3 sequence: CASSQVGLETQYF. The CDR3 bases are TGCGCCAGCAGCCAAGTCGGGTTAGAGACCCAGTACTTC. V gene TRBV4-1 combines with J gene TRBJ2-5; no clear D gene. This CDR3 has 13 residues. The V and J ends lost 1 base and 4 bases respectively, with 7 bases between them. Germline V lookup: CDR1 MGHRA, CDR2 YSYEKL.

As DNA, the CDR3 is TGTGCCAGCAGCCAGGACAGGGCATCCTACAATGAGCAGTTCTTC. Protein sequence: CASSQDRASYNEQFF. The genes are TRBV11-3 and TRBJ2-1; 8 nucleotides match TRBD1. Germline CDR1 reads SGHNT; CDR2 reads YENEEA. This CDR3 contains 15 residues. V was clipped by 5 bases and J by 1 base; unmatched bases: 4.

This chain connects TRBV3-1 (or the pseudogene TRBV3-2) to TRBJ2-1; D gene unclear. CDR3 length: 15 residues. The germline gives CDR1 LGHDT, CDR2 YNNKEL (reference sequence). The germline V and J ends were trimmed by 4 bases and 2 bases, with 12 bases remaining between them. The CDR3 region has the DNA TGTGCCAGCAGCCTCTATCGGGTCGCCTACAATGAGCAGTTCTTC. Translated, it gives CASSLYRVAYNEQFF.

This sequence joins TRBV30 and TRBJ1-5; D is uncertain. Deletions cut 2 bases from V and 2 bases from J, with 10 bases between. The CDR3 sequence is 14 residues long. Looked up from germline, CDR1 is GTSNPN and CDR2 is SVGIG (reference sequence). CDR3 in amino acids: CAWSTLRGNQPQHF. CDR3 DNA sequence: TGTGCCTGGAGTACCCTTCGAGGCAATCAGCCCCAGCATTTT.

This chain joins TRBV7-2 and TRBJ2-5, with 10 bases that match TRBD2. With 5 bases clipped from V and 5 bases from J, the junction kept 2 bases outside the gene matches. Germline CDR1 is SGHTA and CDR2 is FQGNSA. The CDR3 contains 13 residues. The CDR3, as DNA: TGTGCCAGCAGCCTTAGCGGGAGGGAGACCCAGTACTTC. Amino acid sequence: CASSLSGRETQYF.

This clone came up once. This chain connects TRBV7-8 to TRBJ1-6, with 10 positions matching TRBD1. CDR3 length equals 17 residues. With V trimmed by 2 bases and J by 10 bases, 11 bases remained unmatched. Germline CDR1 and CDR2: SGHVS and FQNEAQ. Here the CDR3 reads CASSLSGQGGFSSPLHF. CDR3 nucleotides: TGTGCCAGCAGCTTATCCGGACAGGGGGGTTTTAGCTCACCCCTCCACTTT. Full variable domain (missing parts from reference TRBV7-8 and TRBJ1-6): GAGVSQSPRYKVAKRGQDVALRCDPISGHVSLFWYQQALGQGPEFLTYFQNEAQLDKSGLPSDRFFAERPEGSVSTLKIQRTQQEDSAVYLCASSLSGQGGFSSPLHFGNGTRLTVT.

The rearrangement joins TRBV4-1 to TRBJ2-2, with no clear D. Germline V gene data show CDR1 as MGHRA and CDR2 as YSYEKL. The CDR3 length is 13 residues. The ends were cut back, 0 bases at V and 6 bases at J, with 5 bases in the middle. CDR3 residues: CASSQEVAGELFF. The CDR3 coding sequence is TGCGCCAGCAGCCAAGAGGTAGCCGGGGAGCTGTTTTTT.